This is a list of T cell receptor beta chains from one sample in a study of regulatory T cells in long-lasting Graves disease. Each CDR3 protein gets one entry after TCRdb re-called the multiplex PCR reads with MiXCR. The sample includes about 560,000 distinct CDR3 sequences, 16% seen only once; the top ten take around 13%. The data also belong to a second study, concerning T cells in Graves' hyperthyroidism and ophthalmopathy.

The specimen comprised peripheral blood mononuclear cells (PBMCs), sampled at new diagnosis, from a patient treated with antithyroid drugs. The receptors were sampled from a man between 18 and 29 years old with Graves disease. CDR3s include the opening cysteine and the closing phenylalanine or tryptophan. A D gene is named only where the DNA matches it firmly. Rows give clone size only sometimes, using once, few, many, or a class for an expanded clone.

abundance,v_gene,j_gene,d_gene,CDR3aa,CDR3nt
few,TRBV6-2/TRBV6-3,TRBJ1-4,-,CASSRGRNNEKLFF,TGTGCCAGCAGCCGAGGACGGAATAATGAAAAACTGTTTTTT
many,TRBV13,TRBJ2-1,-,CASSSPGRTYNEQFF,TGTGCCAGCAGCTCTCCGGGACGGACCTACAATGAGCAGTTCTTC
many,TRBV30,TRBJ1-2,TRBD1,CAWSEGGVLVYTF,TGTGCCTGGAGTGAAGGGGGCGTATTGGTCTACACCTTC
many,TRBV6-5,TRBJ1-2,TRBD1,CASSYLGQGRYGYTF,TGTGCCAGCAGTTACCTGGGACAGGGGCGATATGGCTACACCTTC
-,TRBV5-1,TRBJ1-2,-,CASSSGETNYGYTF,TGCGCCAGCAGCTCGGGGGAGACTAACTATGGCTACACCTTC
-,TRBV19,TRBJ1-1,-,CASLPSGSGTEAFF,TGTGCCAGTTTACCGTCAGGGTCCGGCACTGAAGCTTTCTTT
-,TRBV2,TRBJ2-1,-,CASRASGSSYNEQFF,TGTGCCAGCAGGGCCTCCGGAAGCTCCTACAATGAGCAGTTCTTC
many,TRBV2,TRBJ1-1,TRBD1,CASSEIRQGNAFF,TGTGCCAGCAGTGAAATTCGACAGGGGAATGCTTTCTTT
many,TRBV5-1,TRBJ2-1,-,CASSLGPRNNEQFF,TGCGCCAGCAGCTTGGGGCCCCGAAACAATGAGCAGTTCTTC
many,TRBV30,TRBJ2-3,TRBD1,CAWKGQPDPTDTQYF,TGTGCCTGGAAGGGACAGCCTGACCCCACAGATACGCAGTATTTT
many,TRBV30,TRBJ2-3,TRBD2,CAWRTGSGKADTQYF,TGTGCCTGGAGGACAGGTAGCGGGAAGGCAGATACGCAGTATTTT
few,TRBV7-9,TRBJ2-5,-,CASSPDRYRETQYF,TGTGCCAGCAGCCCCGACAGGTACCGAGAGACCCAGTACTTC
many,TRBV27,TRBJ2-2,-,CASSLVPANTGELFF,TGTGCCAGCAGTTTAGTACCCGCGAACACCGGGGAGCTGTTTTTT
many,TRBV7-2,TRBJ2-3,TRBD2,CASSFGGGASGTNTQYF,TGTGCCAGCAGCTTCGGGGGAGGGGCTAGCGGGACTAATACGCAGTATTTT
-,TRBV20-1,TRBJ1-2,TRBD1,CSATSPGQFYGYTF,TGCAGTGCTACCTCTCCGGGACAGTTTTATGGCTACACCTTC
few,TRBV27,TRBJ1-4,-,CASSLQGRNEKLFF,TGTGCCAGCAGTTTACAGGGTCGCAATGAAAAACTGTTTTTT
many,TRBV25-1,TRBJ2-7,-,CASSELGTYEQYF,TGTGCCAGCAGTGAATTAGGAACCTACGAGCAGTACTTC
few,TRBV3-1,TRBJ2-1,-,CASSPTGLENPYNEQFF,TGTGCCAGCAGCCCTACGGGGCTGGAGAACCCCTACAATGAGCAGTTCTTC
-,TRBV5-1,TRBJ1-1,-,CASSLQTQSMTEAFF,TGCGCCAGCAGCTTGCAGACTCAATCCATGACTGAAGCTTTCTTT
many,TRBV7-8,TRBJ2-7,TRBD2,CASSLGAGEFSREQYF,TGTGCCAGCAGCTTAGGCGCGGGAGAATTTTCTCGGGAGCAGTACTTC
-,TRBV24-1,TRBJ2-1,TRBD1,CATSDPGQGLYNEQFF,TGTGCCACCAGTGACCCTGGACAGGGACTCTACAATGAGCAGTTCTTC
-,TRBV18,TRBJ2-5,-,CASSPEEETQYF,TGTGCCAGCTCACCAGAGGAAGAGACCCAGTACTTC
once,TRBV7-9,TRBJ2-1,-,CASSLGDHEQFF,TGTGCCAGCAGCTTAGGAGACCATGAGCAGTTCTTC
many,TRBV11-3,TRBJ2-3,-,CASSLVRSDTQYF,TGTGCCAGCAGCTTAGTGCGTTCAGATACGCAGTATTTT
-,TRBV25-1,TRBJ2-1,-,CASSESHLRDWGDEQFF,TGTGCCAGCAGTGAATCACACCTCCGGGACTGGGGGGATGAGCAGTTCTTC
many,TRBV10-3,TRBJ2-7,TRBD2,CAISETSGNPYEQYF,TGTGCCATCAGTGAGACTAGCGGGAACCCCTACGAGCAGTACTTC
many,TRBV7-9,TRBJ2-4,-,CASSLGLRLLDIQYF,TGTGCCAGCAGCTTAGGGCTTCGACTCTTAGACATTCAGTACTTC
-,TRBV11-2,TRBJ2-1,TRBD2,CASAGLAGQEQFF,TGTGCCAGCGCAGGACTAGCGGGGCAGGAGCAGTTCTTC
-,TRBV20-1,TRBJ2-4,-,CSARGLIVAKNIQYF,TGCAGTGCCCGAGGACTAATCGTGGCCAAAAACATTCAGTACTTC
many,TRBV7-8,TRBJ1-1,-,CASSLRFTGNTEAFF,TGTGCCAGCAGCTTAAGGTTTACGGGGAACACTGAAGCTTTCTTT
-,TRBV6-2/TRBV6-3,TRBJ2-2,TRBD2,CASSLAGKSTGELFF,TGTGCCAGCAGTTTAGCGGGAAAGTCCACCGGGGAGCTGTTTTTT
many,TRBV2,TRBJ2-3,-,CASRETGEVTDTQYF,TGTGCCAGCAGAGAGACCGGGGAAGTCACAGATACGCAGTATTTT
-,TRBV18,TRBJ1-5,-,CASSPSRGAAQPQHF,TGTGCCAGCTCACCCTCGAGGGGGGCTGCTCAGCCCCAGCATTTT
many,TRBV5-1,TRBJ2-7,-,CASSSRSFRDYEQYF,TGCGCCAGCAGCTCCCGGTCATTTCGGGACTACGAGCAGTACTTC
many,TRBV3-1,TRBJ2-7,-,CASSQEFYEQYF,TGTGCCAGCAGCCAAGAATTCTACGAGCAGTACTTC
few,TRBV6-2/TRBV6-3,TRBJ2-5,TRBD2,CASTEGTSGRARETQYF,TGTGCCAGCACCGAAGGGACTAGCGGGAGGGCGAGGGAGACCCAGTACTTC
few,TRBV7-9,TRBJ2-7,-,CASSLAVNYEQYF,TGTGCCAGCAGCTTAGCAGTAAACTACGAGCAGTACTTC
-,TRBV5-1,TRBJ2-7,-,CASSRRTTSSYEQYF,TGCGCCAGCAGCCGAAGGACAACCTCTTCCTACGAGCAGTACTTC
-,TRBV28,TRBJ2-3,-,CASSGQAADTQYF,TGTGCCAGCAGTGGCCAAGCCGCAGATACGCAGTATTTT
many,TRBV6-5,TRBJ2-3,TRBD2,CASSSPGGGRTDTQYF,TGTGCCAGCAGTTCCCCGGGAGGCGGCCGCACAGATACGCAGTATTTT
many,TRBV30,TRBJ1-2,-,CAWSPLINYGYTF,TGTGCCTGGAGCCCCCTGATCAACTATGGCTACACCTTC
-,TRBV19,TRBJ1-2,-,CAGGTGYGCTF,-
-,TRBV7-3,TRBJ2-1,-,CASSLTHRYNEQFF,TGTGCCAGCAGCTTAACCCACCGTTACAATGAGCAGTTCTTC
few,TRBV7-6,TRBJ2-7,-,CTSSVARDSSSYEQYF,TGTACCAGCAGCGTAGCCCGGGACTCCAGCTCCTACGAGCAGTACTTC
many,TRBV20-1,TRBJ2-1,TRBD2,CSALNGGNEQFF,TGCAGTGCTCTAAACGGGGGGAATGAGCAGTTCTTC
many,TRBV11-2,TRBJ2-1,TRBD2,CASSPLRGRAPSPDNEQFF,TGTGCCAGCAGCCCACTTCGCGGGAGGGCTCCCTCACCCGACAATGAGCAGTTCTTC
few,TRBV12-3/TRBV12-4,TRBJ2-6,-,CASSLEGLGVSGANVLTF,TGTGCCAGCAGTTTAGAGGGGCTCGGGGTCTCTGGGGCCAACGTCCTGACTTTC
many,TRBV13,TRBJ1-2,-,CASSGTEGLDYGYTF,TGTGCCAGCAGCGGAACGGAGGGACTGGACTATGGCTACACCTTC
-,TRBV19,TRBJ1-6,-,CASSTAGATDSPLHF,TGTGCCAGTAGTACCGCCGGGGCCACCGATTCACCCCTCCACTTT
few,TRBV27,TRBJ1-1,-,CASSRDNREAFF,TGTGCCAGCTCAAGGGACAACCGTGAAGCTTTCTTT
-,TRBV7-9,TRBJ2-7,-,CACSLEGTNYEQYF,TGTGCCTGCAGCTTAGAAGGGACCAACTACGAGCAGTACTTC
many,TRBV9,TRBJ1-1,-,CASSAPYGDTEAFF,TGTGCCAGCAGCGCCCCATACGGGGACACTGAAGCTTTCTTT